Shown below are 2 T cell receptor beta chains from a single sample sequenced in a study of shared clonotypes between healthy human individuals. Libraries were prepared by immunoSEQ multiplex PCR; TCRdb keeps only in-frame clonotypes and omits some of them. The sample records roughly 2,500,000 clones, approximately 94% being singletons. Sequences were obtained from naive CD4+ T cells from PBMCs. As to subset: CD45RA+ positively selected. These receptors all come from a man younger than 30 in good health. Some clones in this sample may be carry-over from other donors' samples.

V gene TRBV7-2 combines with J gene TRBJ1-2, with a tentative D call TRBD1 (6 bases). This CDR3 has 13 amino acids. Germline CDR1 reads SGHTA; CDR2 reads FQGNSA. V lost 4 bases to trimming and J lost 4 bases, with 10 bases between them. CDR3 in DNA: TGTGCCAGCAGCTCCGGACAGACCTATGGCTACACCTTC. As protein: CASSSGQTYGYTF.

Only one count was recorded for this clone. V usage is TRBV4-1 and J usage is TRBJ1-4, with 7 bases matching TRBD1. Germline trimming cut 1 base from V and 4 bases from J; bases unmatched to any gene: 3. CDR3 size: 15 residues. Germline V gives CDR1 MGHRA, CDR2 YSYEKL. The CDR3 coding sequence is TGCGCCAGCAGCCAAGGGGGACAGCGTAATGAAAAACTGTTTTTT. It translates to CASSQGGQRNEKLFF.